Below, 3 T cell receptor beta chains from the same sample are listed, as sequenced in a study of cytomegalovirus exposure and HLA in healthy donors. PCR amplification relied on 60 Vbeta primers (plus 13 Jbeta primers). Measured with immunoSEQ multiplex PCR; TCRdb has only the in-frame clones, and not every one. The sample contains about 140,000 clones, 60% to 85% of which appear only once. Material: PBMCs. These receptors all come from a male donor in good health and CMV-seronegative.

This clone was observed a few times. The gene calls are TRBV30 and TRBJ1-2, with 11 bases fitting TRBD1. The CDR3 sequence is 14 residues long. With 5 bases clipped from V and 6 bases from J, the junction kept 8 bases outside the gene matches. CDR1 is GTSNPN and CDR2 is SVGIG in the germline V gene (reference sequence). The CDR3 is CAWGTGGVTHGYTF. The CDR3 coding sequence is TGTGCCTGGGGGACAGGGGGGGTGACCCATGGCTACACCTTC.

The chain recombines TRBV4-3 with TRBJ1-4, with a possible D match to TRBD1 (5 bases). Per the germline V gene, CDR1 is LGHNA and CDR2 is YSLEER. V lost 0 bases, J lost 6 bases, and 8 bases lay in between. This CDR3 region has 14 residues. The CDR3 sequence: CASSQDFRDEKLFF. CDR3 in DNA: TGCGCCAGCAGCCAAGATTTCAGGGATGAAAAACTGTTTTTT.

The chain recombines TRBV18 with TRBJ1-2, with TRBD1 matching 9 bases. V gave up 2 bases and J gave up 5 bases; unmatched junction bases: 15. The CDR3 covers 18 residues. CDR1 is KGHSH and CDR2 is LQKENI in the germline V gene. DNA of the CDR3: TGTGCCAGCTCACCAAGGGGGACAGGGAACTCCCTCTGGTATGGCTACACCTTC. This encodes CASSPRGTGNSLWYGYTF. The whole variable domain, filled in from reference TRBV18 and TRBJ1-2, reads NAGVMQNPRHLVRRRGQEARLRCSPMKGHSHVYWYRQLPEEGLKFMVYLQKENIIDESGMPKERFSAEFPKEGPSILRIQQVVRGDSAAYFCASSPRGTGNSLWYGYTFGSGTRLTVV.